This note documents a single T cell receptor beta chain sequence. What it binds is not known. These data come from a study of cytomegalovirus exposure and HLA in healthy donors. General study results and limits: Some highly shared sequence variants likely arose as a pipeline artifact. Reportedly, HLA-A and HLA-B alleles of most subjects were accurately predicted from TCR beta. There were some 150 TCR beta chains listed as cytomegalovirus-associated. Most TCR sequences proved rare, with some public TCRs found in many donors.

V gave up 2 bases and J gave up 6 bases; unmatched junction bases: 9. This CDR3 has 15 amino acids. CDR1 SNHLY and CDR2 FYNNEI come from the germline V gene. PCR primers comprised 60 Vbeta and 13 Jbeta primers. Repertoires were generated with immunoSEQ multiplex PCR, while TCRdb's copy carries only in-frame clones and drops some. The sample lists around 190,000 clones; roughly 83% were seen once. The TCR originated in a woman aged 50 to 65 in good health and CMV-seronegative. The chain couples TRBV2 to TRBJ2-7; the match to TRBD1 covers 8 bases. The specimen was PBMCs. CDR3 sequence: CASSEFPLTGGEQYF. CDR3 nucleotides: TGTGCCAGCAGTGAATTCCCCCTCACAGGGGGCGAGCAGTACTTC.